One sample yielded the 5 T cell receptor beta chains listed below, sequenced in a study of response to subunit inactivated influenza vaccine. TCRdb redid the calling of the RT-PCR reads with MiXCR, one entry per CDR3 protein. The sample has more than 150,000 distinct CDR3 sequences, around 9% seen once. Specimen: non-naive T cells sorted from PBMCs, collected on the day of vaccination. These receptors were taken from a man aged 45-60 years who received an inactivated influenza vaccine.

The rearrangement links TRBV9 to TRBJ1-3; D is perhaps TRBD1 (5 bases). The CDR3 runs to 15 residues. Germline V gives CDR1 SGDLS, CDR2 YYNGEE. Trimming cost V 3 bases and J 3 bases, with 13 bases left between them. CDR3 amino acids: CASSATGTGGNTIYF. CDR3 coding DNA: TGTGCCAGCAGCGCTACCGGGACGGGTGGAAACACCATATATTTT.

A few counts support this clonotype. This chain joins TRBV7-3 and TRBJ2-6; tentatively, D is TRBD1 (6 bases). The CDR3 covers 17 residues. CDR1 is SGHTA, CDR2 FQGTGA, per germline. Trimming removed 0 bases at V and 0 bases at J, with 9 bases between. The CDR3 DNA follows: TGTGCCAGCAGCTTAACGGGGGCGGGCTCTGGGGCCAACGTCCTGACTTTC. Translating it yields CASSLTGAGSGANVLTF.

The sample holds a few counts of this clonotype. The V call is TRBV30, the J call TRBJ1-5, with D uncertain. Germline loops: CDR1 GTSNPN, CDR2 SVGIG (reference sequence). The CDR3 covers 15 residues. Trimming stripped 0 bases from V and 0 bases from J, with 9 bases between. CDR3 sequence: CAWSVGEDSNQPQHF. The CDR3 nucleotides read TGTGCCTGGAGTGTCGGAGAAGATAGCAATCAGCCCCAGCATTTT.

Many counts were recorded for this clonotype. V and J are TRBV5-1 and TRBJ2-2, with 9 bases matching TRBD2. The V and J ends lost 4 bases and 2 bases, in that order; junction bases with no gene match: 6. The germline gives CDR1 SGHRS, CDR2 YFSETQ. The CDR3 spans 16 residues. The CDR3 nucleotides read TGCGCCAGCAGCCTAAGGCTAGCGGGAAACACCGGGGAGCTGTTTTTT. This codes for CASSLRLAGNTGELFF.

This clonotype was seen at least ten times. The chain carries TRBV5-1 and TRBJ2-7; D is unclear. CDR3 length: 14 amino acids. CDR1 SGHRS and CDR2 YFSETQ come from the germline V gene. Trimming left V 0 bases short and J 4 bases short, with 11 bases between. The CDR3 spells CASSLDSGRYEQYF. The CDR3 region has the DNA TGCGCCAGCAGCTTGGATTCAGGTCGGTACGAGCAGTACTTC.